Sequencing of this T cell receptor (beta chain) was carried out in a study of T cell repertoires in cytomegalovirus infection (dated by TCRdb to the late 2010s). For the study in its entirety: Donor HLA type was relevant to the analysis, as public TCR beta signatures indicated carriage of CMV infection together with the matching HLA type. The research as a whole found: In the ex vivo response, HLA-C-restricted CMV-specific TCR beta clonotypes were dominant, and in two of eight donors the single most frequent clonotype came from this HLA-C-restricted group. In both this cohort and an independent cohort of 352 donors, the cumulative frequency of public TCR beta family members distinguished carriers of CMV infection plus the relevant HLA type.

Sequencing relied on an Illumina HiSeq 1500. The raw public reads went through TCRdb reprocessing: fastp at Q25, MiXCR clone calling, in-frame beta chains kept. Every distinct CDR3 protein forms one entry, paired with its most common genes and DNA. The sample yields approximately 190,000 distinct CDR3 sequences; approximately 30% were counted once. Roughly 32% of the sample goes to the ten largest clones. A word on this clonotype: Its binding antigen is unknown. Base qualities are not recorded, but no much larger clone differs from it by a single base.

CDR1 and CDR2 were assigned from the germline V gene (reference sequence) as MNHNY and SVGAGI. Measured from the cysteine to the phenylalanine, the CDR3 is 15 residues long. CDR3 DNA is the only sequence kept; it has 45 bases, read in frame from the first base. V was cut back by 0 bases and J by 3 bases, leaving a gap of 9 bases between them. This sequence was found in a human donor in good health (CMV status not recorded). Some clones in this sample may be carry-over from other donors' samples. In this chain, TRBV6-6 is recombined with TRBJ1-5; the D gene is perhaps TRBD1, on 6 matching bases. The sample consisted of PBMCs. The CDR3 region has the sequence CASSYSGQSNQPQHF. The base sequence is TGTGCCAGCAGTTACTCGGGACAATCCAATCAGCCCCAGCATTTT.